Below, 4 T cell receptor beta chains from the same sample are listed, as sequenced in a study of blood T cell repertoires in COVID-19. The method was immunoSEQ multiplex PCR; TCRdb's version includes in-frame clones alone and lacks a portion of them. This sample has nearly 55,000 clones; about three quarters occur once, and the top ten carry approximately 15%. Sequenced sample: peripheral blood. The source is a human donor with active or convalescent COVID-19. The donor label of this sample is uncertain.

The chain links TRBV2 to TRBJ2-5; D may be TRBD2 (6 bases). V was clipped by 8 bases and J by 2 bases, with 12 bases between them. Germline V gives CDR1 SNHLY, CDR2 FYNNEI. This CDR3 is 13 amino acids long. CDR3 amino acids: CASPIGGQETQYF. The DNA for the CDR3 is TGTGCCAGCCCCATCGGAGGGCAAGAGACCCAGTACTTC.

This clone turned up a few times. The chain recombines TRBV28 with TRBJ2-7; the D is unclear. V was clipped by 2 bases and J by 3 bases, with 5 bases between them. CDR1 MDHEN and CDR2 SYDVKM come from the germline V gene. CDR3 length equals 12 residues. The CDR3 reads CASSLIGYEQYF. The CDR3 DNA sequence: TGTGCCAGCAGTTTAATCGGCTACGAGCAGTACTTC.

Here the CDR3 reads CASSPPTSGSIAEQFF. CDR3 DNA sequence: TGTGCCAGCAGCCCCCCGACTAGCGGGAGTATCGCGGAGCAGTTCTTC. V gene TRBV11-3 combines with J gene TRBJ2-1; 12 bases are shared with TRBD2. Germline assignment: CDR1 SGHNT and CDR2 YENEEA. The V and J ends lost 5 bases and 10 bases, in that order; junction bases with no gene match: 12. This CDR3 contains 16 residues.

This sequence joins TRBV5-1 and TRBJ1-1; 11 bases align to TRBD1. V lost 3 bases and J lost 2; bases outside the gene matches: 3. The CDR3 is 15 amino acids. The germline gives CDR1 SGHRS, CDR2 YFSETQ. In DNA form, the CDR3 reads TGCGCCAGCAGCTCCGGGACAGGGGGAAACACTGAAGCTTTCTTT. The encoded protein is CASSSGTGGNTEAFF.